The 8 T cell receptor beta chains listed next were all sequenced from one sample in a study of human T cells and chemical hapten exposure. TCRdb reprocessed the RACE reads via MiXCR and lists one record per CDR3 protein. The data show about 120,000 distinct CDR3 sequences, 13% seen once. This sample's time point: pre-sensitization, week 0. Sample treatment: therapeutic diphenylcyclopropenone sensitization with weekly scalp DPC. Sample: whole blood, taken in connection with sensitization to the hapten diphenylcyclopropenone (DPC). The receptors derive from a woman between 18 and 29 years old with alopecia areata. Some clones in this sample may be carry-over from other donors' samples.

This clonotype was seen repeatedly, ten times or more. The rearrangement uses TRBV7-3 and TRBJ2-5; D possibly corresponds to TRBD1 (5 bases). CDR3 size: 14 residues. Between the trimmed V and J ends, which lost 0 bases and 4 bases, there was a span of 9 bases. Germline CDR1 is SGHTA and CDR2 is FQGTGA. CDR3 sequence reads: CASSLTPGRETQYF. CDR3 nucleotide sequence: TGTGCCAGCAGCTTAACCCCAGGGCGAGAGACCCAGTACTTC.

In this sample, this clonotype turned up many times. The chain recombines TRBV4-2 with TRBJ1-3; D not resolved. The germline V and J ends were trimmed by 4 bases and 4 bases, with 17 bases remaining between them. Germline V gives CDR1 LGHNA, CDR2 YNFKEQ. This CDR3 spans 16 amino acids. The CDR3 DNA is TGTGCCAGCAGCCCCATGGGAGGCGTCGAGGGAAACACCATATATTTT. Translated: CASSPMGGVEGNTIYF.

This clonotype was seen a handful of times. The genes are TRBV28 and TRBJ2-1; D unresolved. Germline-derived CDR1 and CDR2 are MDHEN and SYDVKM. Deletions cut 6 bases from V and 1 base from J, with 13 bases between. This CDR3 is 15 amino acids long. CDR3 residues: CASSHFSRSYNEQFF. CDR3 sequence (DNA): TGTGCCAGCAGCCATTTCTCCCGATCCTACAATGAGCAGTTCTTC.

This clonotype was recorded many times. The V gene is TRBV27, the J gene TRBJ2-2, with no clear D. The germline V gene has CDR1 MNHEY and CDR2 SMNVEV (reference sequence). CDR3 length equals 12 residues. The germline V and J ends were trimmed by 6 bases and 1 base, with 3 bases remaining between them. The CDR3 spells CASRRNTGELFF. The CDR3 nucleotides are TGTGCCAGCAGACGGAACACCGGGGAGCTGTTTTTT.

There are many counts of this clonotype. The chain combines TRBV5-1 with TRBJ1-6; D gene uncertain. The CDR3 runs to 15 residues. CDR1 SGHRS and CDR2 YFSETQ come from the germline V gene. V shed 0 bases and J shed 0 bases, with 4 bases lying between them. CDR3 coding DNA: TGCGCCAGCAGCTTGGCCAGCTCCTATAATTCACCCCTCCACTTT. It is translated as CASSLASSYNSPLHF. Full variable domain (outside the CDR3, taken from reference TRBV5-1 and TRBJ1-6): KAGVTQTPRYLIKTRGQQVTLSCSPISGHRSVSWYQQTPGQGLQFLFEYFSETQRNKGNFPGRFSGRQFSNSRSEMNVSTLELGDSALYLCASSLASSYNSPLHFGNGTRLTVT.

This chain joins TRBV9 and TRBJ2-1, with 10 bases fitting TRBD1. Trimming took 2 bases from V and 6 from J; bases not matched to a gene: 11. The CDR3 spans 17 residues. Germline values: CDR1 SGDLS, CDR2 YYNGEE. The CDR3 DNA is TGTGCCAGCAGCGTTATATCGTGGGACAGGGGCCCCAATGAGCAGTTCTTC. This codes for CASSVISWDRGPNEQFF.

Ten or more counts support this clonotype. The rearrangement joins TRBV11-2 to TRBJ1-1; D is undetermined. V lost 8 bases and J 7 bases, leaving 14 bases between the germline ends. Germline loops: CDR1 SGHAT, CDR2 FQNNGV. This CDR3 comprises 12 residues. This CDR3 is CASRHDGDEAFF. The CDR3 DNA is TGTGCCAGCCGTCATGATGGGGATGAAGCTTTCTTT.

J is TRBJ1-1 and V is TRBV20-1; D is perhaps TRBD1 (5 bases). V lost 6 bases to trimming and J lost 4 bases, with 18 bases between them. CDR3 length equals 14 residues. Germline V gene lookup returns CDR1 DFQATT and CDR2 SNEGSKA (reference sequence). The CDR3 here is CSASRGGDSTEAFF. The CDR3 nucleotides are TGCAGTGCCTCCCGGGGGGGAGACAGCACTGAAGCTTTCTTT.